This T cell receptor beta chain was captured in a study of lymphopenia after photon versus proton radiotherapy. Profiled with immunoSEQ multiplex PCR; TCRdb holds only in-frame clones, not every one. The sample contains tens of thousands of clones, 80% to 95% of which appear only once. V lost 6 bases, J lost 1 base, and 8 bases stayed unmatched. CDR3 length: 15 amino acids. The germline gives CDR1 MDHEN, CDR2 SYDVKM. This clonotype originated in a man aged 60-69 years with cholangiocarcinoma. This specimen consisted of peripheral blood, obtained from a patient treated with photon-based radiotherapy. J is TRBJ2-7 and V is TRBV28, with 8 nucleotides matching TRBD2. Here the CDR3 reads CASSAGRGSSYEQYF. CDR3 DNA: TGTGCCAGCAGCGCCGGGAGGGGTTCTTCCTACGAGCAGTACTTC.